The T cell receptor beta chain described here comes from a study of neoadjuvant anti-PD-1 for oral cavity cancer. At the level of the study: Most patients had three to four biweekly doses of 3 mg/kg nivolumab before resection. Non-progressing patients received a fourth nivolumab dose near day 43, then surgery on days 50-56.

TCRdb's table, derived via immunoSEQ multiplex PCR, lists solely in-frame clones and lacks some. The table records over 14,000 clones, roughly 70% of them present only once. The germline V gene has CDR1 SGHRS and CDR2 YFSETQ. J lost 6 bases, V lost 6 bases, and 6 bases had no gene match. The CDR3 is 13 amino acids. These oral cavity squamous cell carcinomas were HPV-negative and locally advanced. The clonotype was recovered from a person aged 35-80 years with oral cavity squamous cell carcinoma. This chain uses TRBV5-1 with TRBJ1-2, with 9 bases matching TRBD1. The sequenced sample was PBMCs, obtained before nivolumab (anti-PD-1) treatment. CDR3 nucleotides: TGCGCCAGCAATCCGGGACAGGGAGATGGCTACACCTTC. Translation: CASNPGQGDGYTF.